This T cell receptor beta chain was captured by sequencing in a study of blood T cell repertoires in COVID-19. The CDR3 covers 15 residues. Per the germline V gene, CDR1 is SGHRS and CDR2 is YFSETQ. The ends lost 6 bases at V and 4 bases at J; junction bases unmatched: 9. In the study's own analysis: Amplification of reference gene primers was used by the study to estimate nucleated cell counts. The table came from immunoSEQ multiplex PCR; TCRdb's copy has only in-frame clones and leaves some out. The DNA was the basis for D and trimming; V, J and clone size are from that table. The sample shows 150,000 or so clones, around three quarters of them seen only once.

This chain joins TRBV5-1 and TRBJ2-3; 9 positions agree with TRBD1. The receptor was isolated from an elderly man with acute or convalescent COVID-19. Material: peripheral blood. The CDR3: CASTRTGAAADTQYF. The CDR3, as DNA: TGCGCCAGCACCCGGACAGGGGCCGCAGCAGATACGCAGTATTTT.